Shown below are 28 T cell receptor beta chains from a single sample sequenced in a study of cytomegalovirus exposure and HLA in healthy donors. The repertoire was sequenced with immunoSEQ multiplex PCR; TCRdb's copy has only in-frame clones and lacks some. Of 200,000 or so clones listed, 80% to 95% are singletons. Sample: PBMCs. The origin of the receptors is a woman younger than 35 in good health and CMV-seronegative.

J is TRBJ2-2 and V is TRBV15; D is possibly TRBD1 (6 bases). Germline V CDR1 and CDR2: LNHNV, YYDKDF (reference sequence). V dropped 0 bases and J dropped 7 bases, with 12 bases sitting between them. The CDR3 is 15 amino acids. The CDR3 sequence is CATSRDGVGGGELFF. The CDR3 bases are TGTGCCACCAGCAGAGATGGGGTAGGGGGCGGGGAGCTGTTTTTT.

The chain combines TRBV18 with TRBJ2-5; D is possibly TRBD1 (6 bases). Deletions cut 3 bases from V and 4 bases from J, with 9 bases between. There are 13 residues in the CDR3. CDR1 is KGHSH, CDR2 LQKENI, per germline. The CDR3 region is CASSPKGGETQYF. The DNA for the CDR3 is TGTGCCAGCTCACCGAAAGGGGGAGAGACCCAGTACTTC.

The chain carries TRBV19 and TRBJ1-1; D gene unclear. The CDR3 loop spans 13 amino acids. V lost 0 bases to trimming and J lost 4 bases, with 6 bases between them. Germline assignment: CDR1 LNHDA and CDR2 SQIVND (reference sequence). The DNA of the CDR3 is TGTGCCAGTAGTATAGATGGAGGCACTGAAGCTTTCTTT. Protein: CASSIDGGTEAFF.

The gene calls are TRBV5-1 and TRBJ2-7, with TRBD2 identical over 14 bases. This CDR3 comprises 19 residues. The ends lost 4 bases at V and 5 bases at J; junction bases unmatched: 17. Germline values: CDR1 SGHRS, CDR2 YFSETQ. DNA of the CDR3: TGCGCCAGCAGCCTTCAGGAGGGACTAGCGGGAGTACGAGTCCACGAGCAGTACTTC. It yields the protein CASSLQEGLAGVRVHEQYF.

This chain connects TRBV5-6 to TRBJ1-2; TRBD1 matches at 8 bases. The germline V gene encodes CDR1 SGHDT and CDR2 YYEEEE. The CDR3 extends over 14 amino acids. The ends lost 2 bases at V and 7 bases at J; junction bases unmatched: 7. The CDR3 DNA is TGTGCCAGCAGCTTTTTGCAGGGGGCTCGTGGCTACACCTTC. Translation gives CASSFLQGARGYTF.

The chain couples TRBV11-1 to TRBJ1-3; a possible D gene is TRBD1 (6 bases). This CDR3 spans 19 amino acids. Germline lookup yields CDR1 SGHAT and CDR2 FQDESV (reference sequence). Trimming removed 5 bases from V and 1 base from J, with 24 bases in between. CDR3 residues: CASSRTRTVGGRSGNTIYF. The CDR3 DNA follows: TGTGCCAGCAGCCGTACCCGGACAGTTGGGGGACGTTCTGGAAACACCATATATTTT.

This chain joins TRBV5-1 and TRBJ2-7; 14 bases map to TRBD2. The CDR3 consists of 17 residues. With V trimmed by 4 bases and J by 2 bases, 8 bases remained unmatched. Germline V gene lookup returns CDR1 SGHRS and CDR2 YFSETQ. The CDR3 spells CASSPPGLAGAPYEQYF. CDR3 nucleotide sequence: TGCGCCAGCAGCCCCCCGGGACTAGCGGGAGCCCCCTACGAGCAGTACTTC. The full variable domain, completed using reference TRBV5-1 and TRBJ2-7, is KAGVTQTPRYLIKTRGQQVTLSCSPISGHRSVSWYQQTPGQGLQFLFEYFSETQRNKGNFPGRFSGRQFSNSRSEMNVSTLELGDSALYLCASSPPGLAGAPYEQYFGPGTRLTVT.

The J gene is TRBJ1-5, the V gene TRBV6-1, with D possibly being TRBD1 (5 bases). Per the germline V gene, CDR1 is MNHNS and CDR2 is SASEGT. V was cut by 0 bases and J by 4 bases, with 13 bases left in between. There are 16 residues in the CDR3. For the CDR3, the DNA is TGTGCCAGCAGTGAAGCTGGAGGGGACCTAAATCAGCCCCAGCATTTT. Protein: CASSEAGGDLNQPQHF.

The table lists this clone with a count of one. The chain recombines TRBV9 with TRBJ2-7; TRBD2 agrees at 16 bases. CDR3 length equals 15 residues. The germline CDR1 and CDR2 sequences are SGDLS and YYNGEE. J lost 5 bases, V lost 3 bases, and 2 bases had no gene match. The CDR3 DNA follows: TGTGCCAGCAGCGCCGGGACTAGCGGGAGGGACGAGCAGTACTTC. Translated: CASSAGTSGRDEQYF.

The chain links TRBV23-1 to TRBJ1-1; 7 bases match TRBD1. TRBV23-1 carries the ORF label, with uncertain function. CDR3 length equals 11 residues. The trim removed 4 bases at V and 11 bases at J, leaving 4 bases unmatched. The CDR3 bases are TGCGCCAGCAGTCTAACAGGGGTGGCTTTCTTT. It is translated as CASSLTGVAFF.

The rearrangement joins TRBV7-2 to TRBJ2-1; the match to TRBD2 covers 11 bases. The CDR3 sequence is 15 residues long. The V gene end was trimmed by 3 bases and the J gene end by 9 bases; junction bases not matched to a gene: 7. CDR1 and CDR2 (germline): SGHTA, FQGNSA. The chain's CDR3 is CASSFSGRALVEQFF. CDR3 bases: TGTGCCAGCAGCTTTAGCGGGAGGGCCCTCGTTGAGCAGTTCTTC.

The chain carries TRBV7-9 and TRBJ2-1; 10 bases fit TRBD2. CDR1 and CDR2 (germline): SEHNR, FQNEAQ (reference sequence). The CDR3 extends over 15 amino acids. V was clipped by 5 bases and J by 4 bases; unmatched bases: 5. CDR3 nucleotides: TGTGCCAGCAGCGGGAGGACTAGCGGTTACAATGAGCAGTTCTTC. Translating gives CASSGRTSGYNEQFF.

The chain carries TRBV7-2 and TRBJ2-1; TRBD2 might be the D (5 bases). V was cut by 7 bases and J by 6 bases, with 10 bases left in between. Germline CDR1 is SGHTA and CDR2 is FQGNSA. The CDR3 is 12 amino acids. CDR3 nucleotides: TGTGCCAGCAACAATCGGGGCAATGAGCAGTTCTTC. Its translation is CASNNRGNEQFF. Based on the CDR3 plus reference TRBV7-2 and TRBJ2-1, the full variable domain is GAGVSQSPSNKVTEKGKDVELRCDPISGHTALYWYRQSLGQGLEFLIYFQGNSAPDKSGLPSDRFSAERTGGSVSTLTIQRTQQEDSAVYLCASNNRGNEQFFGPGTRLTVL.

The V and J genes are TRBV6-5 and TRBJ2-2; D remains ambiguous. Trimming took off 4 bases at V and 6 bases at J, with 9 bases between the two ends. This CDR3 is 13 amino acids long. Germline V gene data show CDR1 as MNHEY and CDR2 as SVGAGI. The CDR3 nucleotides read TGTGCCAGCAGTTGGATCGGGTCCGGGGAGCTGTTTTTT. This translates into CASSWIGSGELFF.

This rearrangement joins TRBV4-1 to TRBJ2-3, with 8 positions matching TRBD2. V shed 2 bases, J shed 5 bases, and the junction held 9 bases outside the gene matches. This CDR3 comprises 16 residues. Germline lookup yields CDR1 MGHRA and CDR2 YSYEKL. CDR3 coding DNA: TGCGCCAGCAGCCAACCCCCCAGCGGGAGAATAGATACGCAGTATTTT. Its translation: CASSQPPSGRIDTQYF.

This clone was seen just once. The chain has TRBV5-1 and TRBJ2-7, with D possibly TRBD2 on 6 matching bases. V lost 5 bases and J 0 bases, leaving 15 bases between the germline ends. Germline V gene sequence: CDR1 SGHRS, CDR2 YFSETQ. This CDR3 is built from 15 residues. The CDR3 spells CASREQLASSYEQYF. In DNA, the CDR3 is TGCGCCAGCAGGGAACAGCTAGCGAGCTCCTACGAGCAGTACTTC. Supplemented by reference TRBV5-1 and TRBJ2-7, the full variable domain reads KAGVTQTPRYLIKTRGQQVTLSCSPISGHRSVSWYQQTPGQGLQFLFEYFSETQRNKGNFPGRFSGRQFSNSRSEMNVSTLELGDSALYLCASREQLASSYEQYFGPGTRLTVT.

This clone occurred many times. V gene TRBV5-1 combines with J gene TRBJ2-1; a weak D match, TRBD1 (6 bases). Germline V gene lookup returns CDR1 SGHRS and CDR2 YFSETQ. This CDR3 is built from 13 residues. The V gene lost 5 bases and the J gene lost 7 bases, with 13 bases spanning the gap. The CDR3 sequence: CASRWTETNEQFF. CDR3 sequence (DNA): TGCGCCAGCAGATGGACAGAAACGAATGAGCAGTTCTTC.

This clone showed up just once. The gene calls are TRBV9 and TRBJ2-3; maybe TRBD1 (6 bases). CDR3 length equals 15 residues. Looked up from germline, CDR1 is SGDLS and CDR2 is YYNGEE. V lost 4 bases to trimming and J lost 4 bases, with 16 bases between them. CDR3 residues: CASSPFGQTADTQYF. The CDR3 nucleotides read TGTGCCAGCAGCCCTTTCGGACAGACAGCAGATACGCAGTATTTT.

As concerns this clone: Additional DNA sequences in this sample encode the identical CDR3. As DNA, the CDR3 is TGTGCCAGCAGTTTCTCCAATGAGCAGTTCTTC. Translating gives CASSFSNEQFF. This chain uses TRBV28 with TRBJ2-1; D gene unclear. The CDR3 runs 11 residues. Germline-derived CDR1 and CDR2 are MDHEN and SYDVKM. The V gene lost 3 bases and the J gene lost 6 bases, with 3 bases spanning the gap.

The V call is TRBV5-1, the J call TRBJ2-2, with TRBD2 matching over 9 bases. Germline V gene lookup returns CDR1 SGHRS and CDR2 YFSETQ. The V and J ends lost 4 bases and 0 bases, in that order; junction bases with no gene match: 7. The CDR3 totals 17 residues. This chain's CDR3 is CASSPVLAGANTGELFF. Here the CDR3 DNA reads TGCGCCAGCAGCCCCGTACTAGCGGGTGCGAACACCGGGGAGCTGTTTTTT.

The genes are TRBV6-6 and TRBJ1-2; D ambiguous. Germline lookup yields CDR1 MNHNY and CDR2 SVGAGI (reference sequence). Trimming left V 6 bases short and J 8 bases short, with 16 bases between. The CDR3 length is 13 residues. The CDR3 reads CASSPFSGGGYTF. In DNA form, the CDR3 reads TGTGCCAGCAGCCCCTTCAGTGGAGGAGGCTACACCTTC.

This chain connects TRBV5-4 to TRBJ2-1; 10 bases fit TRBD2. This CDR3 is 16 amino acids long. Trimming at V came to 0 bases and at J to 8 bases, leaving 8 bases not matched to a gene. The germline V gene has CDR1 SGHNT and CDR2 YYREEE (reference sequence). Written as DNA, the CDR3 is TGTGCCAGCAGCTTGGAGTCTAGCGGGAGTAGGGATGAGCAGTTCTTC. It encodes CASSLESSGSRDEQFF.

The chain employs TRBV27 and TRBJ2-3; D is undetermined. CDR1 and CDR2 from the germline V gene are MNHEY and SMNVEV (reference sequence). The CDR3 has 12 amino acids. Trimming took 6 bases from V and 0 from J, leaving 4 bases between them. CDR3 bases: TGTGCCAGCAGCATTAGCACAGATACGCAGTATTTT. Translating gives CASSISTDTQYF.

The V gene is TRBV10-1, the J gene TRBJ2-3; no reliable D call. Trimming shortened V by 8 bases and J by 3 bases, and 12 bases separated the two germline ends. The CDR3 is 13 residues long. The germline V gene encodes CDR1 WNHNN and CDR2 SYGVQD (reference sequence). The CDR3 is CASSGSSTDTQYF. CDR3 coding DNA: TGCGCCAGCTCCGGGTCTTCTACAGATACGCAGTATTTT.

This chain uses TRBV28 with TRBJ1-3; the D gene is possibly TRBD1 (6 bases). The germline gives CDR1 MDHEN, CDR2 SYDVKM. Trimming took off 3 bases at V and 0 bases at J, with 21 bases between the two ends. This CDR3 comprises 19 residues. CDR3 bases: TGTGCCAGCAGTTTGAGGGTTAAGGGACAACAAACCTCTGGAAACACCATATATTTT. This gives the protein CASSLRVKGQQTSGNTIYF.

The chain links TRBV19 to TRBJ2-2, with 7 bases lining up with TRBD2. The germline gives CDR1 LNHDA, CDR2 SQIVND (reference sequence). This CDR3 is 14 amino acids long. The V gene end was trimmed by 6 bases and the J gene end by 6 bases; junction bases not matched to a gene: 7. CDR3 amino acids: CASRGSGVAGELFF. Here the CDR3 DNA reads TGTGCCAGTAGGGGCAGCGGGGTCGCCGGGGAGCTGTTTTTT. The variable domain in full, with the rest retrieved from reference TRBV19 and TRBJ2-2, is DGGITQSPKYLFRKEGQNVTLSCEQNLNHDAMYWYRQDPGQGLRLIYYSQIVNDFQKGDIAEGYSVSREKKESFPLTVTSAQKNPTAFYLCASRGSGVAGELFFGEGSRLTVL.

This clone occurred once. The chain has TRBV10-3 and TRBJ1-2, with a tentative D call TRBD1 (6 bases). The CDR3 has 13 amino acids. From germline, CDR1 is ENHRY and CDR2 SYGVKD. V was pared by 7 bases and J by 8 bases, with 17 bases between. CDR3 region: CAITLNRARGYTF. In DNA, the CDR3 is TGTGCCATCACCCTTAACAGGGCTCGAGGCTACACCTTC.

CDR3 nucleotides: TGTGCCAGCAGTTTTGGGAGATCGGATACGCAGTATTTT. It specifies CASSFGRSDTQYF. The chain links TRBV27 to TRBJ2-3, with D possibly TRBD2 on 5 matching bases. The CDR3 extends over 13 amino acids. V was clipped by 3 bases and J by 6 bases, with 10 bases between them. Germline V gene sequence: CDR1 MNHEY, CDR2 SMNVEV (reference sequence).